The 24 T cell receptor beta chains below all came from one sample that was sequenced in a study of siplizumab effects on memory and regulatory T cells. TCRdb's table, derived via immunoSEQ multiplex PCR, lists solely in-frame clones and lacks some. Of 90,000 to 120,000 clones in the sample, approximately 93% were seen once. Sample: Tregs sorted from blood. The receptor set was obtained from a human donor in good health.

This chain links TRBV15 with TRBJ2-5; TRBD2 might be the D (5 bases). The V end was cut by 7 bases, the J end by 7 bases, with 19 bases between. This CDR3 contains 14 residues. Looked up from germline, CDR1 is LNHNV and CDR2 is YYDKDF (reference sequence). As DNA, the CDR3 is TGTGCCACCAAAATAGGGTCTCCAGGAGGGACCCAGTACTTC. This codes for CATKIGSPGGTQYF.

V gene TRBV27 combines with J gene TRBJ2-3; the D is unclear. Trimming removed 5 bases at V and 6 bases at J, with 12 bases between. CDR1 is MNHEY and CDR2 is SMNVEV in the germline V gene (reference sequence). The CDR3 totals 13 residues. CDR3 protein: CASSILQRDTQYF. CDR3 DNA sequence: TGTGCCAGCAGTATACTTCAGCGCGATACGCAGTATTTT.

V is TRBV6-1 and J is TRBJ2-5; D not resolved. V was trimmed by 6 bases and J by 4 bases, leaving 3 bases between them. This CDR3 has 10 residues. CDR1 MNHNS and CDR2 SASEGT come from the germline V gene. CDR3 region: CASSGETQYF. CDR3 coding DNA: TGTGCCAGCAGCGGAGAGACCCAGTACTTC.

The V and J genes are TRBV19 and TRBJ1-2; D perhaps matches TRBD1 (5 bases). CDR1 is LNHDA, CDR2 SQIVND, per germline (reference sequence). Between the trimmed V and J ends, which lost 2 bases and 5 bases, there was a span of 21 bases. The CDR3 covers 17 residues. The CDR3 region is CASSILGGGRNVYGYTF. In DNA form, the CDR3 reads TGTGCCAGTAGTATACTCGGGGGGGGACGGAATGTATATGGCTACACCTTC.

This chain links TRBV30 with TRBJ1-1, with D unresolved. V was clipped by 3 bases and J by 3 bases, with 17 bases between them. The CDR3 is 15 residues long. Germline CDR1 is GTSNPN and CDR2 is SVGIG (reference sequence). The CDR3 DNA sequence: TGTGCCTGGAGCCCCCGAGCGGTGAAGGACACTGAAGCTTTCTTT. This sequence encodes CAWSPRAVKDTEAFF.

V usage is TRBV11-1 and J usage is TRBJ2-1; tentatively, D is TRBD1 (5 bases). In germline, CDR1 is SGHAT, CDR2 FQDESV (reference sequence). Trimming left V 3 bases short and J 9 bases short, with 12 bases between. CDR3 size: 13 residues. CDR3 in DNA: TGTGCCAGCAGCTTGGGGCAACCCGGTGAGCAGTTCTTC. It specifies CASSLGQPGEQFF.

The CDR3 DNA is TGTGCCAGCAGCTTAGCGAGGTCGGGGCACTTGCAAGAGACCCAGTACTTC. This encodes CASSLARSGHLQETQYF. The chain couples TRBV7-8 to TRBJ2-5; the D gene could be TRBD1 or TRBD2 (5 bases each). V was shortened by 0 bases and J by 2 bases, with 16 bases between the two germline ends. This CDR3 comprises 17 residues. The germline V gene has CDR1 SGHVS and CDR2 FQNEAQ.

This chain links TRBV28 with TRBJ2-1; 7 bases align to TRBD2. In germline, CDR1 is MDHEN, CDR2 SYDVKM. V was pared by 2 bases and J by 5 bases, with 0 bases of the junction left unmatched. The CDR3 consists of 13 residues. The CDR3 DNA reads TGTGCCAGCAGTTTAGGGGGGGACAATGAGCAGTTCTTC. This translates into CASSLGGDNEQFF.

This rearrangement joins TRBV5-4 to TRBJ1-2; D remains ambiguous. The CDR3 sequence is 13 residues long. Germline loops: CDR1 SGHNT, CDR2 YYREEE (reference sequence). V shed 4 bases and J shed 4 bases, with 11 bases lying between them. CDR3 in DNA: TGTGCCAGCAGCCCGGTCGGAAGCTATGGCTACACCTTC. Protein: CASSPVGSYGYTF.

This rearrangement joins TRBV12-5 to TRBJ1-2; TRBD1 is a possible D gene (5 bases). The V end was cut by 2 bases, the J end by 4 bases, with 8 bases between. This CDR3 is built from 13 residues. From germline, CDR1 is LGHNT and CDR2 FRNRAP. CDR3 amino acids: CASGLWGVYGYTF. In DNA, the CDR3 is TGTGCTAGTGGTTTGTGGGGGGTCTATGGCTACACCTTC.

This clone was observed a single time. This chain joins TRBV7-8 and TRBJ1-5; D is possibly TRBD1 (6 bases). Germline V gene sequence: CDR1 SGHVS, CDR2 FQNEAQ. CDR3 length equals 16 residues. Trimming took 1 base from V and 3 from J, leaving 13 bases between them. CDR3 bases: TGTGCCAGCAGCTTAGGGGGGCGGGACACCAATCAGCCCCAGCATTTT. Translation gives CASSLGGRDTNQPQHF. Full variable domain (outside the CDR3, taken from reference TRBV7-8 and TRBJ1-5): GAGVSQSPRYKVAKRGQDVALRCDPISGHVSLFWYQQALGQGPEFLTYFQNEAQLDKSGLPSDRFFAERPEGSVSTLKIQRTQQEDSAVYLCASSLGGRDTNQPQHFGDGTRLSIL.

This clone has only a few counts. V usage is TRBV5-1 and J usage is TRBJ1-1; D gene uncertain. The ends were cut back, 10 bases at V and 1 base at J, with 20 bases in the middle. CDR3 length: 15 residues. From germline, CDR1 is SGHRS and CDR2 YFSETQ. CDR3: CAVTKLDPGNTEAFF. Written as DNA, the CDR3 is TGCGCCGTCACTAAACTGGACCCGGGGAACACTGAAGCTTTCTTT. Based on the CDR3 plus reference TRBV5-1 and TRBJ1-1, the full variable domain is KAGVTQTPRYLIKTRGQQVTLSCSPISGHRSVSWYQQTPGQGLQFLFEYFSETQRNKGNFPGRFSGRQFSNSRSEMNVSTLELGDSALYLCAVTKLDPGNTEAFFGQGTRLTVV.

The V and J genes are TRBV13 and TRBJ2-7, with a possible D match to TRBD1 (6 bases). Between the trimmed V and J ends, which lost 3 bases and 1 base, there was a span of 13 bases. This CDR3 is built from 15 residues. Germline CDR1 is PRHDT and CDR2 is FYEKMQ (reference sequence). CDR3 sequence (DNA): TGTGCCAGCAGCTTCGGGACATTTGGATCCTACGAGCAGTACTTC. It codes for CASSFGTFGSYEQYF.

This chain links TRBV18 with TRBJ2-4; a possible D gene is TRBD1 (6 bases). The ends were cut back, 4 bases at V and 3 bases at J, with 16 bases in the middle. This CDR3 contains 16 residues. In germline, CDR1 is KGHSH, CDR2 LQKENI. The CDR3 nucleotides are TGTGCCAGCTCACACAGTCAGGGGTTTGTCAAAAACATTCAGTACTTC. Amino acids: CASSHSQGFVKNIQYF. Drawing the rest from reference TRBV18 and TRBJ2-4, the complete variable domain is NAGVMQNPRHLVRRRGQEARLRCSPMKGHSHVYWYRQLPEEGLKFMVYLQKENIIDESGMPKERFSAEFPKEGPSILRIQQVVRGDSAAYFCASSHSQGFVKNIQYFGAGTRLSVL.

The chain couples TRBV7-9 to TRBJ1-1, with D possibly TRBD1 on 6 matching bases. CDR1 and CDR2 from the germline V gene are SEHNR and FQNEAQ (reference sequence). This CDR3 spans 14 amino acids. Trimming shortened V by 5 bases and J by 3 bases, and 13 bases separated the two germline ends. The CDR3: CASSQPRGYTEAFF. The CDR3 nucleotides are TGTGCCAGCAGCCAACCCAGGGGTTACACTGAAGCTTTCTTT.

The chain recombines TRBV5-1 with TRBJ1-2; TRBD1 matches 12 bases. The ends lost 4 bases at V and 8 bases at J; junction bases unmatched: 6. Germline V CDR1 and CDR2: SGHRS, YFSETQ. The CDR3 totals 14 residues. The chain's CDR3 is CASSARDRGHGYTF. The CDR3 DNA is TGCGCCAGCAGCGCCCGGGACAGGGGGCACGGCTACACCTTC.

This chain links TRBV9 with TRBJ2-2; D not certain. Germline assignment: CDR1 SGDLS and CDR2 YYNGEE. This CDR3 region has 13 residues. The germline V and J ends were trimmed by 0 bases and 6 bases, with 6 bases remaining between them. CDR3 loop: CASSVVVSGELFF. CDR3 in DNA: TGTGCCAGCAGCGTAGTTGTTTCCGGGGAGCTGTTTTTT.

The chain uses TRBV7-3 and TRBJ2-1, with D perhaps TRBD2 (5 bases). Trimming removed 4 bases at V and 7 bases at J, with 17 bases between. The CDR3 totals 15 residues. CDR1 and CDR2 (germline): SGHTA, FQGTGA. The CDR3 DNA is TGTGCCAGCAGCTCCGACCATGGTGGCGGGAATGAGCAGTTCTTC. Its protein is CASSSDHGGGNEQFF.

The V and J genes are TRBV10-3 and TRBJ2-6, with 7 bases matching TRBD2. V gave up 3 bases and J gave up 9 bases; unmatched junction bases: 5. Germline lookup yields CDR1 ENHRY and CDR2 SYGVKD. This CDR3 has 14 residues. DNA of the CDR3: TGTGCCATCAGTGACGGGGGGTACGACAACGTCCTGACTTTC. This sequence encodes CAISDGGYDNVLTF.

The chain combines TRBV7-9 with TRBJ2-7; TRBD2 aligns across 12 bases. The CDR3 consists of 15 residues. CDR1 is SEHNR and CDR2 is FQNEAQ in the germline V gene (reference sequence). Trimming removed 5 bases from V and 7 bases from J; junction bases left unmatched: 9. For the CDR3, the DNA is TGTGCCAGCAGCACTCGACTAGCGGGAGTCACTGAGCAGTACTTC. Translated: CASSTRLAGVTEQYF.

The rearrangement links TRBV7-9 to TRBJ2-3; 9 nucleotides align to TRBD2. Trimming cost V 3 bases and J 8 bases; bases outside gene matches: 9. CDR1 and CDR2 from the germline V gene are SEHNR and FQNEAQ (reference sequence). The CDR3 is 15 residues long. CDR3 in DNA: TGTGCCAGCAGCTTCATGGCGGGGGGGCGTGGTACGCAGTATTTT. Translation gives CASSFMAGGRGTQYF.

The V and J genes are TRBV2 and TRBJ1-5; tentative D call: TRBD1 (5 bases). Germline assignment: CDR1 SNHLY and CDR2 FYNNEI. This CDR3 spans 16 amino acids. V was shortened by 3 bases and J by 1 base, with 13 bases between the two germline ends. This CDR3 reads CASSELEGRSNQPQHF. CDR3 coding DNA: TGTGCCAGCAGTGAGCTTGAGGGGCGAAGCAATCAGCCCCAGCATTTT.

The chain recombines TRBV21-1 with TRBJ2-5; TRBD2 is the table's D call and was not checked against the DNA. TRBV21-1 is a listed pseudogene. The CDR3 has 14 amino acids. The CDR3 DNA reads as TGTGCCAGCAGCAAAGCCCCCGGGAGGGAGACCCAGTACTTC. This translates into CASSKAPGRETQYF.

The chain joins TRBV2 to TRBJ2-1; possible D gene TRBD1, 5 bases. V lost 6 bases to trimming and J lost 1 base, with 16 bases between them. CDR1 and CDR2 from the germline V gene are SNHLY and FYNNEI. CDR3 length equals 16 residues. This CDR3 reads CASRGTTARSYNEQFF. The CDR3, as DNA: TGTGCCAGCAGGGGAACGACAGCGAGATCCTACAATGAGCAGTTCTTC.